These 23 T cell receptor beta chains were all obtained from the same sample, sequenced in a study of blood T cell repertoires in COVID-19. Using immunoSEQ multiplex PCR, the repertoire was profiled, and TCRdb retains in-frame clones only, with some absent. This sample has about 270,000 clones, with about 91% found just once. The sequenced sample was PBMCs or T cells enriched from blood (not recorded which). Receptor source: a man aged 35-49 years who had been exposed to COVID-19.

The genes are TRBV12-3 or TRBV12-4 and TRBJ2-3; 9 bases map to TRBD1. V shed 6 bases, J shed 5 bases, and the junction held 3 bases outside the gene matches. CDR3 length: 13 residues. In nucleotides, the CDR3 is TGTGCCAGCAGCCCGGACAGGGGAGATACGCAGTATTTT. This encodes CASSPDRGDTQYF.

V and J are TRBV19 and TRBJ2-1; weak D call: TRBD1 (6 bases). Trimming pared 5 bases from V and 8 bases from J, leaving 22 bases between. There are 16 residues in the CDR3. Germline assignment: CDR1 LNHDA and CDR2 SQIVND (reference sequence). CDR3 amino acids: CASSLGTTLVGDEQFF. The CDR3 DNA sequence: TGTGCCAGTAGTCTAGGGACAACCCTCGTGGGCGATGAGCAGTTCTTC. The entire variable domain, with the rest obtained from reference TRBV19 and TRBJ2-1, is as follows: DGGITQSPKYLFRKEGQNVTLSCEQNLNHDAMYWYRQDPGQGLRLIYYSQIVNDFQKGDIAEGYSVSREKKESFPLTVTSAQKNPTAFYLCASSLGTTLVGDEQFFGPGTRLTVL.

The chain joins TRBV10-3 to TRBJ1-5; D is possibly TRBD1 (6 bases). V lost 6 bases and J 2 bases, leaving 11 bases between the germline ends. Germline V gene sequence: CDR1 ENHRY, CDR2 SYGVKD. This CDR3 is built from 14 residues. The CDR3 here is CAISAQGGNQPQHF. The CDR3 DNA reads as TGTGCCATCAGCGCACAGGGTGGCAATCAGCCCCAGCATTTT.

This chain links TRBV7-6 with TRBJ2-3; the match to TRBD2 covers 12 bases. Per the germline V gene, CDR1 is SGHVS and CDR2 is FNYEAQ. Germline trimming cut 8 bases from V and 0 bases from J; bases unmatched to any gene: 12. This CDR3 comprises 18 residues. The CDR3 DNA reads as TGTGCCAGCCGACGTTCCGGGACTAGCGGGCCGAGCACAGATACGCAGTATTTT. This encodes CASRRSGTSGPSTDTQYF.

The chain joins TRBV2 to TRBJ1-1; 9 nucleotides align to TRBD1. CDR3 length: 17 amino acids. V dropped 5 bases and J dropped 1; count of bases not matched to a gene: 11. Germline CDR1 is SNHLY and CDR2 is FYNNEI. CDR3 in DNA: TGTGCCAGCAGTCCGACAGGGGGATATTTAACGAACACTGAAGCTTTCTTT. Its protein product is CASSPTGGYLTNTEAFF.

The J gene is TRBJ1-1, the V gene TRBV19; D is undetermined. The CDR3 consists of 12 residues. Trimming took 5 bases from V and 3 from J, leaving 7 bases between them. Germline values: CDR1 LNHDA, CDR2 SQIVND (reference sequence). This CDR3 is CASSPSDTEAFF. CDR3 nucleotide sequence: TGTGCCAGTAGTCCAAGCGACACTGAAGCTTTCTTT.

V usage is TRBV28 and J usage is TRBJ1-1; perhaps TRBD1 as D (5 bases). The CDR3 is made up of 17 amino acids. Per the germline V gene, CDR1 is MDHEN and CDR2 is SYDVKM. V was cut by 5 bases and J by 1 base, with 20 bases left in between. CDR3 region: CASSPIIYKQGNTEAFF. As DNA, the CDR3 is TGTGCCAGCAGTCCGATAATCTACAAGCAGGGGAACACTGAAGCTTTCTTT.

The rearrangement uses TRBV30 and TRBJ1-6; 7 positions match TRBD1. CDR3 length: 15 residues. V dropped 3 bases and J dropped 7; count of bases not matched to a gene: 9. Germline loops: CDR1 GTSNPN, CDR2 SVGIG (reference sequence). CDR3 loop: CAWSLGTVGNSPLHF. In nucleotides, the CDR3 is TGTGCCTGGAGCCTTGGGACAGTTGGCAATTCACCCCTCCACTTT.

The gene calls are TRBV6-5 and TRBJ2-1; TRBD2 aligns across 8 bases. There are 14 residues in the CDR3. Per the germline V gene, CDR1 is MNHEY and CDR2 is SVGAGI. The V segment lost 0 bases and the J segment 15 bases; nucleotides outside the gene matches: 10. The DNA of the CDR3 is TGTGCCAGCAGTTACTCGTCGTTAGCGGGAAGTCGGTTCTTC. This gives the protein CASSYSSLAGSRFF.

The rearrangement joins TRBV29-1 to TRBJ2-7; 8 nucleotides line up with TRBD1. The CDR3 runs to 17 residues. CDR1 and CDR2 (germline): SQVTM, ANQGSEA. V was pared by 5 bases and J by 0 bases, with 15 bases of the junction left unmatched. CDR3 sequence: CSVPSRSDRGSSYEQYF. The CDR3 DNA follows: TGCAGCGTTCCCTCGAGGTCAGACAGGGGAAGCTCCTACGAGCAGTACTTC.

This rearrangement joins TRBV30 to TRBJ1-3; no reliable D call. CDR3 length equals 13 residues. CDR1 is GTSNPN and CDR2 is SVGIG in the germline V gene (reference sequence). V was clipped by 7 bases and J by 0 bases, with 10 bases between them. The DNA of the CDR3 is TGTGCCTCTGGGAGGTCCTCTGGAAACACCATATATTTT. Translated: CASGRSSGNTIYF.

The genes are TRBV25-1 and TRBJ1-4, with D perhaps matching TRBD1 (5 bases). The V gene's germline CDR1 is MGHDK and CDR2 SYGVNS. V was trimmed by 0 bases and J by 7 bases, leaving 18 bases between them. This CDR3 has 17 amino acids. Here the CDR3 reads CASSEYASGGWGEKLFF. The CDR3 nucleotides are TGTGCCAGCAGTGAATATGCTTCCGGGGGTTGGGGTGAAAAACTGTTTTTT.

The chain joins TRBV20-1 to TRBJ1-1; D is uncertain. In germline, CDR1 is DFQATT, CDR2 SNEGSKA (reference sequence). The CDR3 is 11 amino acids. This CDR3 is CSLPVNTEAFF. The CDR3 nucleotides are TGCAGCCTGCCGGTGAACACTGAAGCTTTCTTT.

The J gene is TRBJ2-3, the V gene TRBV5-4; 10 positions match TRBD2. The junction had 8 bases not matched to a gene; V was cut back by 4 bases and J by 3 bases. The CDR3 has 16 amino acids. Looked up from germline, CDR1 is SGHNT and CDR2 is YYREEE (reference sequence). The chain's CDR3 is CASSLLAGAWTDTQYF. The CDR3 region has the DNA TGTGCCAGCAGCCTTCTAGCGGGAGCATGGACAGATACGCAGTATTTT.

The J gene is TRBJ1-4, the V gene TRBV19; no reliable D call. The germline gives CDR1 LNHDA, CDR2 SQIVND (reference sequence). V was clipped by 3 bases and J by 11 bases, with 13 bases between them. There are 13 residues in the CDR3. This chain's CDR3 is CASSISSWEKLFF. In DNA form, the CDR3 reads TGTGCCAGTAGTATCTCCTCGTGGGAGAAACTGTTTTTT.

The rearrangement links TRBV6-1 to TRBJ2-7, with TRBD1 identical over 10 bases. Germline values: CDR1 MNHNS, CDR2 SASEGT. The CDR3 extends over 14 amino acids. Trimming took 2 bases from V and 5 from J; bases not matched to a gene: 3. The CDR3: CASSELGTGDEQYF. Written as DNA, the CDR3 is TGTGCCAGCAGTGAACTAGGGACAGGGGACGAGCAGTACTTC.

V is TRBV7-9 and J is TRBJ1-5, with a possible D match to TRBD1 (5 bases). V lost 10 bases and J 7 bases, leaving 17 bases between the germline ends. The CDR3 is 13 amino acids. The germline gives CDR1 SEHNR, CDR2 FQNEAQ (reference sequence). The CDR3 region is CATTSQGGQPQHF. CDR3 DNA sequence: TGTGCCACCACCTCGCAGGGTGGACAGCCCCAGCATTTT.

The V and J genes are TRBV7-2 and TRBJ1-1, with a possible D match to TRBD1 (5 bases). With 5 bases removed from V and 1 base from J, the gap between germline ends came to 11 bases. The CDR3 loop spans 14 amino acids. Per the germline V gene, CDR1 is SGHTA and CDR2 is FQGNSA. The CDR3 DNA reads TGTGCCAGCAGCCCCAGGGCGGAGAACACTGAAGCTTTCTTT. The encoded protein is CASSPRAENTEAFF.

The chain recombines TRBV9 with TRBJ1-2; D may be TRBD1 (5 bases). V was trimmed by 4 bases and J by 6 bases, leaving 13 bases between them. Germline V CDR1 and CDR2: SGDLS, YYNGEE. The CDR3 has 13 residues. CDR3 in DNA: TGTGCCAGCAGCCAAGATGGGGGGAATGGCTACACCTTC. This codes for CASSQDGGNGYTF.

The chain carries TRBV12-3 or TRBV12-4 and TRBJ2-3, with 9 nucleotides matching TRBD2. Germline trimming cut 6 bases from V and 5 bases from J; bases unmatched to any gene: 3. The CDR3 sequence is 13 residues long. CDR3 nucleotide sequence: TGTGCCAGCAGACGAGCGGGAGGAGATACGCAGTATTTT. Translation: CASRRAGGDTQYF.

The V call is TRBV10-2, the J call TRBJ2-2; D unclear. V was cut by 7 bases and J by 3 bases, with 3 bases left in between. The CDR3 contains 11 residues. Germline V lookup: CDR1 WSHSY, CDR2 SAAADI. The CDR3 loop reads CASTDTGELFF. In nucleotides, the CDR3 is TGCGCCAGCACCGACACCGGGGAGCTGTTTTTT.

The table lists this clone with a few counts. The genes are TRBV5-1 and TRBJ2-7, with D perhaps TRBD2 (6 bases). Germline CDR1 is SGHRS and CDR2 is YFSETQ. This CDR3 region has 14 residues. V gave up 7 bases and J gave up 3 bases, with 17 bases separating them. The CDR3 protein is CASSISGEFYEQYF. CDR3 DNA: TGCGCCAGCTCCATATCGGGGGAATTCTACGAGCAGTACTTC.

The chain combines TRBV9 with TRBJ1-2; tentative D call: TRBD1 (6 bases). Trimming shortened V by 3 bases and J by 4 bases, and 19 bases separated the two germline ends. CDR3 length equals 16 residues. Germline CDR1 is SGDLS and CDR2 is YYNGEE. This CDR3 is CASSASIRDTSYGYTF. Written as DNA, the CDR3 is TGTGCCAGCAGCGCCTCGATAAGGGACACTTCCTATGGCTACACCTTC.